The sequence of this TCR beta chain was determined in a study of cytomegalovirus exposure and HLA in healthy donors. A multiplex PCR was run with 60 Vbeta primers and 13 Jbeta primers. Profiled with immunoSEQ multiplex PCR; TCRdb holds only in-frame clones, not every one. Of around 130,000 clones listed, roughly 80% are singletons. The germline V and J ends were trimmed by 5 bases and 3 bases, with 5 bases remaining between them. CDR1 is WSHSY, CDR2 SAAADI, per germline. The CDR3 length is 11 residues. The receptor was isolated from a woman between 40 and 55 years old in good health and CMV-seronegative. Sequenced material: PBMCs. This sequence joins TRBV10-2 and TRBJ2-7; no firm D call. The CDR3 bases are TGCGCCAGCAGTATTAACTACGAGCAGTACTTC. Its protein product is CASSINYEQYF.